The present entry profiles one TCR beta chain with its context. This clonotype was detected ten times or more. Its antigen is unknown. Base quality data are lacking; no much larger clone is found one base away. Synthesis of TCR cDNA relied on 5'RACE template switching, a step that introduced a universal primer site along with unique molecular identifiers. cDNA synthesis was primed from both the TCR alpha and TCR beta constant segments. Libraries were amplified in two PCR steps, with sample barcodes and sequencing adapters added in the second step. Sequencing of libraries was performed on Illumina HiSeq 2500 (2x100 bp) or NovaSeq (2x150 bp). On the authors' methods: MIGEC handled demultiplexing of reads and collapsing into UMI consensus sequences, while MiXCR performed V(D)J alignment. Vaccine-responding clonotypes were identified with edgeR using replicate PBMC samples, with FDR below 0.01 and a log2 fold change above 5 up to day 15 being required. Each bulk clonotype received a CD4 or CD8 identity based on whether the sequenced CD4 or CD8 repertoire contained that clonotype at higher abundance. TCRdb trimmed the raw reads at Q25, called clones with MiXCR and kept productive beta chains. Rows are unified per CDR3 protein, each entry keeping the most common DNA and genes. TCRdb's processing, not the authors', yielded these V and J calls. This sample is represented by 350,000 to 450,000 distinct CDR3 sequences; more than 5.5% of them were singletons. The top ten clonotypes cover approximately 15% of the sample.

The sample comes from a study of T cells after yellow fever vaccination (dated by TCRdb to the late 2010s). As for the study more broadly: The SMART-Seq v4 Ultra Low Input RNA kit was used to prepare libraries from fractions with low cell numbers. To follow T-cell clones before and after both primary and booster YFV17D yellow fever vaccination, bulk TCR alpha and beta repertoires underwent longitudinal sequencing. Two healthy male donors made up the cohort, one aged 18 to 30 years and the other aged 30 to 39 years. Blood was collected at multiple timepoints before and after primary and secondary immunization, and bulk PBMC replicates and cell subsets were isolated. Overall results and qualifications from the work: After the booster, most clones that had expanded after primary vaccination were detected again (almost 97% of CD4 and around nine tenths of CD8), suggesting broad maintenance of memory. Compared with the primary T-cell response, the secondary T-cell response was faster but weaker, reaching its peak on day 5 rather than on day 15. Only a couple of donors were included in the study, so the extent to which the findings can be generalized is limited. A small share of clonotypes occurred in both CD4 and CD8 compartments, likely arising from convergent recombination. Because abundant contaminating clonotypes from the bulk population could be contained in FACS-sorted repertoires, computational filtering was required.

Reading the label with the study, this specimen's treatment or condition is: live attenuated yellow fever vaccine strain. At every blood-draw timepoint, two biological replicates of bulk PBMCs were collected. PBMCs were isolated from peripheral blood using a standard Ficoll-Paque protocol. TriZol was used to extract RNA from bulk PBMCs, from CD4 and CD8 fractions, and from dextramer-positive and dextramer-negative fractions. Looking up the germline V gene (reference sequence) yields CDR1 GTSNPN and CDR2 SVGIG. Measured from the cysteine to the phenylalanine, the CDR3 is 14 residues long. Of the read, only the CDR3 DNA is kept; its 42 bases are in frame from base 1. V is pruned by 3 bases and J by 3 bases, leaving 3 bases of the junction without a gene match.

The chain is assembled from TRBV30 and TRBJ2-2; TRBD2 lines up with 8 middle nucleotides. The source material was PBMCs, sampled 5 days after the yellow fever booster vaccination. The sequence was collected from a man aged 30-40 years who received the YFV17D yellow fever vaccine. CDR3 loop: CAWRLRGDTGELFF. The nucleotides are TGTGCCTGGAGGCTGCGGGGGGACACCGGGGAGCTGTTTTTT.